This TCR beta chain emerged from a study of cytomegalovirus exposure and HLA in healthy donors. In the study overall: Roughly 170 million T cells yielded 110 million or so unique TCR beta sequences in earlier analysis. Findings of the study overall: There were around 160 TCR beta chains listed as cytomegalovirus-associated. Later analysis identified some 16,000 TCR beta sequences associated with HLA alleles, using a false discovery rate threshold of 0.05.

A note on this clone: Its target is not known.

Both 60 Vbeta primers and 13 Jbeta primers went into the PCR. This table comes from immunoSEQ multiplex PCR, and its TCRdb copy is limited to in-frame clones, with some not included. The sample includes some 150,000 clones, around nine tenths of them seen just once. The length of the CDR3 is 15 residues. The germline V gene has CDR1 SEHNR and CDR2 FQNEAQ (reference sequence). Trimming removed 5 bases from V and 5 bases from J, with 16 bases in between. V is TRBV7-9 and J is TRBJ1-5, with D uncertain. The specimen was PBMCs. The sequence derives from a woman younger than 45 in good health and CMV-seronegative. The CDR3 DNA is TGTGCCAGCAGCGAGACGGGGATACGCCATCAGCCCCAGCATTTT. This codes for CASSETGIRHQPQHF.